The 19 T cell receptor beta chains presented below share a single source sample, sequenced in a study of T cells after yellow fever vaccination. TCRdb re-called the 5' RACE reads with MiXCR, one entry per CDR3 protein. The repertoire consists of 500,000 to 700,000 distinct CDR3 sequences, with 15% to 20% occurring once and the leading ten covering roughly an eighth. The sample in question was PBMCs, obtained 15 days after the yellow fever booster vaccination. These receptor sequences come from a man aged 25 to 40 who received the YFV17D yellow fever vaccine.

This clonotype showed up just a few times. V usage is TRBV7-2 and J usage is TRBJ2-6; a possible D gene is TRBD2 (5 bases). The germline V and J ends were trimmed by 6 bases and 2 bases, with 14 bases remaining between them. Germline CDR1 is SGHTA and CDR2 is FQGNSA. The CDR3 has 16 amino acids. DNA for the CDR3: TGTGCCAGCAGTGTAGCTTCCGGGACTGGGGCCAACGTCCTGACTTTC. It codes for CASSVASGTGANVLTF.

This clonotype appeared a few times. The V gene is TRBV20-1, the J gene TRBJ2-1, with D possibly matching TRBD2 (6 bases). This CDR3 has 14 residues. The V gene lost 7 bases and the J gene lost 2 bases, with 15 bases spanning the gap. Germline CDR1 and CDR2: DFQATT and SNEGSKA (reference sequence). CDR3 nucleotide sequence: TGCAGTGGACGTGGCGGGATGACCTACAATGAGCAGTTCTTC. This translates into CSGRGGMTYNEQFF.

The rearrangement uses TRBV5-1 and TRBJ2-1, with D possibly matching TRBD1 (5 bases). The V end was cut by 4 bases, the J end by 8 bases, with 10 bases between. The CDR3 runs to 12 residues. In germline, CDR1 is SGHRS, CDR2 YFSETQ. CDR3 sequence: CASSHAGHEQFF. The CDR3 nucleotides read TGCGCCAGCAGCCACGCAGGGCATGAGCAGTTCTTC.

This clonotype was found a few times. The V and J genes are TRBV20-1 and TRBJ2-5; TRBD1 aligns across 7 bases. This CDR3 contains 14 residues. The V gene end was trimmed by 1 base and the J gene end by 4 bases; junction bases not matched to a gene: 6. CDR1 DFQATT and CDR2 SNEGSKA come from the germline V gene (reference sequence). The CDR3: CSARVRGRGETQYF. CDR3 sequence (DNA): TGCAGTGCTAGAGTAAGGGGGCGAGGAGAGACCCAGTACTTC.

This rearrangement joins TRBV5-1 to TRBJ2-1, with no clear D. CDR1 is SGHRS, CDR2 YFSETQ, per germline. The CDR3 loop spans 17 amino acids. V was cut by 0 bases and J by 4 bases, with 17 bases left in between. CDR3 loop: CASSLDNDTSWYNEQFF. CDR3 bases: TGCGCCAGCAGCTTGGATAACGACACCTCTTGGTACAATGAGCAGTTCTTC.

There are a few counts of this clonotype. V and J are TRBV7-2 and TRBJ2-3; no clear D. The CDR3 spans 14 residues. Germline V gene lookup returns CDR1 SGHTA and CDR2 FQGNSA. Between the trimmed V and J ends, which lost 1 base and 1 base, there was a span of 6 bases. The CDR3, as DNA: TGTGCCAGCAGCTTAGAGCCGGGCACAGATACGCAGTATTTT. Its translation is CASSLEPGTDTQYF.

This clonotype was seen a few times. The chain recombines TRBV7-2 with TRBJ2-7; D not certain. V was trimmed by 5 bases and J by 6 bases, leaving 11 bases between them. In germline, CDR1 is SGHTA, CDR2 FQGNSA. This CDR3 comprises 12 residues. CDR3 amino acids: CASSPRWGEQYF. DNA of the CDR3: TGTGCCAGCAGCCCCCGCTGGGGCGAGCAGTACTTC. The full variable domain, with the rest looked up from reference TRBV7-2 and TRBJ2-7, is GAGVSQSPSNKVTEKGKDVELRCDPISGHTALYWYRQSLGQGLEFLIYFQGNSAPDKSGLPSDRFSAERTGGSVSTLTIQRTQQEDSAVYLCASSPRWGEQYFGPGTRLTVT.

The chain carries TRBV5-1 and TRBJ2-1; TRBD2 matches at 7 bases. The V gene's germline CDR1 is SGHRS and CDR2 YFSETQ. Trimming took 2 bases from V and 9 from J; bases not matched to a gene: 5. The CDR3 is 13 residues long. The CDR3 DNA reads as TGCGCCAGCAGCTTTGGACTAGGAGGTGAGCAGTTCTTC. Translated, it gives CASSFGLGGEQFF.

The rearrangement uses TRBV9 and TRBJ1-1; no definite D call. Per the germline V gene, CDR1 is SGDLS and CDR2 is YYNGEE. This CDR3 contains 13 residues. Trimming took 3 bases from V and 2 from J, leaving 8 bases between them. The DNA of the CDR3 is TGTGCCAGCAGCGCACAGATCAACACTGAAGCTTTCTTT. It specifies CASSAQINTEAFF.

The sample holds a few counts of this clonotype. The rearrangement joins TRBV12-3 or TRBV12-4 to TRBJ2-6; D is uncertain. The CDR3 consists of 14 residues. Trimming left V 6 bases short and J 0 bases short, with 6 bases between. The CDR3 protein is CASSFISGANVLTF. The DNA for the CDR3 is TGTGCCAGCAGCTTTATCTCTGGGGCCAACGTCCTGACTTTC.

This clonotype has a handful of counts. V and J are TRBV9 and TRBJ2-2, with D possibly matching TRBD1 (6 bases). CDR3 length equals 16 residues. Germline V gene lookup returns CDR1 SGDLS and CDR2 YYNGEE. V was shortened by 2 bases and J by 2 bases, with 13 bases between the two germline ends. The CDR3 spells CASSVLQGTNTGELFF. For the CDR3, the DNA is TGTGCCAGCAGCGTGCTACAGGGAACTAACACCGGGGAGCTGTTTTTT.

This clonotype was observed at least ten times. The chain is built from TRBV7-3 and TRBJ2-3; 7 positions agree with TRBD2. Germline assignment: CDR1 SGHTA and CDR2 FQGTGA. Trimming at V came to 1 base and at J to 3 bases, leaving 4 bases not matched to a gene. CDR3 size: 15 residues. CDR3 bases: TGTGCCAGCAGCTTAATGGGCGGGAGTACAGATACGCAGTATTTT. Translated, it gives CASSLMGGSTDTQYF.

This clonotype was found a few times. The chain couples TRBV5-6 to TRBJ2-7; 8 nucleotides agree with TRBD2. In germline, CDR1 is SGHDT, CDR2 YYEEEE. J gave up 6 bases and V 2 bases, and 4 bases lay outside the gene matches. The CDR3 spans 13 residues. The CDR3 region has the DNA TGTGCCAGCAGCTTCACAGCGGGGGCCGAGCAGTACTTC. It translates to CASSFTAGAEQYF.

In DNA, the CDR3 is TGCGCCAGCAGCCAAGACCGGAAACCGGGCGGCTACACCTTC. Its protein product is CASSQDRKPGGYTF. The chain couples TRBV4-3 to TRBJ1-2; D not certain. Germline V gene data show CDR1 as LGHNA and CDR2 as YSLEER. The ends were cut back, 0 bases at V and 8 bases at J, with 13 bases in the middle. The CDR3 has 14 residues.

This clonotype was seen a few times. The chain employs TRBV2 and TRBJ2-4, with a weak D call TRBD2 (6 bases). The CDR3 is made up of 15 amino acids. CDR1 is SNHLY, CDR2 FYNNEI, per germline. Between the trimmed V and J ends, which lost 1 base and 3 bases, there was a span of 10 bases. The CDR3 loop is CASSEGTTFKNIQYF. DNA for the CDR3: TGTGCCAGCAGTGAAGGGACTACTTTCAAAAACATTCAGTACTTC.

This clonotype turned up a few times. The V and J genes are TRBV7-2 and TRBJ2-1; 7 bases line up with TRBD1. The V segment lost 5 bases and the J segment 9 bases; nucleotides outside the gene matches: 10. The germline V gene encodes CDR1 SGHTA and CDR2 FQGNSA. There are 14 residues in the CDR3. CDR3 amino acids: CASSRTQTGAEQFF. In DNA form, the CDR3 reads TGTGCCAGCAGCCGCACACAAACAGGGGCTGAGCAGTTCTTC.

The J gene is TRBJ2-3, the V gene TRBV18, with 11 bases lining up with TRBD2. Trimming at V came to 1 base and at J to 5 bases, leaving 2 bases not matched to a gene. Germline V gene data show CDR1 as KGHSH and CDR2 as LQKENI. The CDR3 covers 15 residues. The CDR3 nucleotides read TGTGCCAGCTCACCACTCGGGACTAGCGGAGATACGCAGTATTTT. Its translation is CASSPLGTSGDTQYF.

The genes are TRBV5-4 and TRBJ2-1, with a possible D match to TRBD2 (5 bases). This CDR3 region has 16 residues. Per the germline V gene, CDR1 is SGHNT and CDR2 is YYREEE (reference sequence). Trimming left V 4 bases short and J 6 bases short, with 20 bases between. The CDR3 here is CASSPASNLRGNEQFF. The CDR3 DNA reads TGTGCCAGCAGCCCAGCGTCGAACCTTCGGGGCAATGAGCAGTTCTTC.

This clonotype showed up just a few times. The V and J genes are TRBV7-2 and TRBJ2-7; D gene ambiguous. The length of the CDR3 is 14 residues. CDR1 SGHTA and CDR2 FQGNSA come from the germline V gene. V was trimmed by 0 bases and J by 5 bases, leaving 11 bases between them. The CDR3 loop reads CASSLAEFANEQYF. The CDR3, as DNA: TGTGCCAGCAGCTTAGCGGAGTTCGCTAACGAGCAGTACTTC.